The clone carrying this T cell receptor (beta chain) was picked up many times. For the diagnoses, clinical symptoms, serum thyroxine and TRAb, thyroid ultrasound and orbital computed tomography were used. This record comes from a study of T cells in Graves' hyperthyroidism and ophthalmopathy. The ends were cut back, 2 bases at V and 0 bases at J, with 16 bases in the middle. There are 16 residues in the CDR3. Germline V gene sequence: CDR1 GTSNPN, CDR2 SVGIG (reference sequence). RNA transcripts gave rise to amplified TCR beta CDR3 regions. Carried out on the TCR CDR3, a first-round RT-PCR used the HTBI primer set. TCRdb analysed the multiplex PCR reads with MiXCR anew, one entry per CDR3 protein. Of 600,000 to 750,000 distinct CDR3 sequences in the sample, 15% to 20% were seen once.

Sequences were obtained from blood. The sequence came from a man in his fifties with Graves' hyperthyroidism. V is TRBV30 and J is TRBJ1-1; perhaps TRBD1 as D (5 bases). This CDR3 is CAWSPYLGEVNTEAFF. The DNA for the CDR3 is TGTGCCTGGAGTCCCTATCTGGGGGAGGTGAACACTGAAGCTTTCTTT.